The clone carrying this TCR beta chain has only a few counts. Per the germline V gene, CDR1 is SEHNR and CDR2 is FQNEAQ (reference sequence). The CDR3 has 14 amino acids. J lost 7 bases, V lost 6 bases, and 10 bases had no gene match. In the original processing: Reference gene primers were amplified, and this amplification served to estimate nucleated cell counts. Some clones are missing from TCRdb's copy, which holds only in-frame ones; the method was immunoSEQ multiplex PCR. D and trimming come from the DNA, and the V and J calls and clone size come from that table. This table has approximately 250,000 clones, approximately 82% appearing once. This record comes from a study of blood T cell repertoires in COVID-19. Turning to the study itself: Samples of COVID-19 (acute and convalescent) were obtained from the United States, Italy and Spain. Nucleic acid was either cDNA or gDNA, and it came from T cells, B-cell-depleted T cells, or PBMCs.

The specimen was peripheral blood. The chain is built from TRBV7-9 and TRBJ1-2, with 8 nucleotides matching TRBD1. This receptor was identified in a man aged 55 to 70 who had recovered from COVID-19. CDR3 in DNA: TGTGCCAGCAGTTCCCGCAGGGGGCTTCGTGGCTACACCTTC. It is translated as CASSSRRGLRGYTF.